This is a list of T cell receptor beta chains from one sample in a study of blood T cell repertoires in COVID-19. Assay: immunoSEQ multiplex PCR; the TCRdb copy retains only in-frame clones and omits some. The table lists around 100,000 clones, approximately 89% of them singletons. The sequenced sample was peripheral blood. These receptor sequences come from a human donor with acute or convalescent COVID-19. The donor label of this sample is uncertain. The CDR3 runs from the conserved cysteine through the conserved F or W. D genes are given only for firm matches. Rows may omit the clone size; those that give it use once, few, many or a size class.

D	V	length	size	J	CDR3	DNA
.	TRBV4-3	13	.	TRBJ1-5	CASSQDAGQPQHF	TGCGCCAGCAGCCAAGACGCGGGCCAGCCCCAGCATTTT
.	TRBV5-5	15	few	TRBJ2-7	CASSLAEDTLYEQYF	TGTGCCAGCAGCTTGGCCGAGGACACACTTTACGAGCAGTACTTC
TRBD1	TRBV5-1	17	.	TRBJ1-3	CASSGAAGQNSGNTIYF	TGCGCCAGCAGTGGGGCGGCGGGACAGAACTCTGGAAACACCATATATTTT
TRBD1	TRBV5-1	15	.	TRBJ1-2	CASSYRTGGINGYTF	TGCGCCAGCAGCTACCGGACAGGGGGCATTAATGGCTACACCTTC
TRBD1	TRBV7-3	15	.	TRBJ2-1	CASSLSGGLDNEQFF	TGTGCCAGCAGCTTATCAGGGGGCCTCGACAATGAGCAGTTCTTC
.	TRBV27	13	once	TRBJ2-7	CASSLTLGYEQYF	TGTGCCAGCAGTCTAACACTAGGCTACGAGCAGTACTTC
.	TRBV3-1/TRBV3-2	18	.	TRBJ1-4	CASSRTPGGAGRGEKLFF	TGTGCCAGCAGCCGCACCCCGGGGGGCGCGGGGAGAGGCGAAAAACTGTTTTTT
.	TRBV11-3	16	.	TRBJ2-3	CASGSGDTLGTDTQYF	TGTGCCAGCGGCTCAGGGGACACGTTGGGCACAGATACGCAGTATTTT
TRBD1	TRBV5-1	14	.	TRBJ2-7	CASSFFDRDYEQYF	TGCGCCAGCAGCTTCTTTGACAGGGACTACGAGCAGTACTTC
TRBD1	TRBV4-2	17	few	TRBJ1-2	CASSQDRGTGVNYGYTF	TGTGCCAGCAGCCAAGATCGCGGGACAGGGGTGAACTATGGCTACACCTTC
TRBD1	TRBV24-1	14	.	TRBJ1-1	CATSSRDRNTEAFF	TGTGCCACCAGTTCACGGGACAGAAACACTGAAGCTTTCTTT
TRBD1	TRBV7-6	18	.	TRBJ2-3	CASSGPGQPQGRTDTQYF	TGTGCCAGCAGCGGACCGGGACAGCCTCAGGGGCGCACAGATACGCAGTATTTT
.	TRBV29-1	13	.	TRBJ2-1	CSVRQVGGGEQFF	TGCAGCGTTCGCCAAGTGGGGGGTGGTGAGCAGTTCTTC
.	TRBV14	13	.	TRBJ1-1	CASSQVSLSEAFF	TGTGCCAGCAGCCAGGTCTCCCTGAGCGAAGCTTTCTTT
.	TRBV19	16	.	TRBJ1-1	CASSMGGAPMNTEAFF	TGTGCCAGTAGTATGGGGGGGGCACCGATGAACACTGAAGCTTTCTTT
.	TRBV9	14	.	TRBJ1-6	CASSVDSNNSPLHF	TGTGCCAGCAGCGTAGACAGCAATAATTCACCCCTCCACTTT
.	TRBV27	14	.	TRBJ2-7	CASSEAGTSYEQYF	TGTGCCAGTTCAGAGGCAGGGACATCCTACGAGCAGTACTTC